This TCR beta chain was captured in a study of patients and donors after allogeneic stem cell transplantation. This clonotype was counted a few times. TCRdb reprocessed the RT-PCR reads via MiXCR and lists one record per CDR3 protein. This table holds about 960,000 distinct CDR3 sequences, around 17% found once. This clonotype was sampled from a human donor who was either an allogeneic HSCT recipient or a stem cell or donor lymphocyte infusion donor (not recorded which). It is not recorded whose cells these are; they may come from a transplant donor. The material sequenced was blood, either unsorted or a sorted T cell fraction (not recorded which).

CDR3 region: CASSQDQTPGGSYEQYF. CDR3 nucleotides: TGCGCCAGCAGCCAAGATCAAACCCCGGGAGGCTCCTACGAGCAGTACTTC. The rearrangement links TRBV4-1 to TRBJ2-7; 7 bases are shared with TRBD2. V was clipped by 0 bases and J by 0 bases; unmatched bases: 8. This CDR3 spans 17 amino acids. Per germline, CDR1 MGHRA and CDR2 YSYEKL.